A selection of T cell receptor beta chains follows, all from one sample in a study of cytomegalovirus exposure and HLA in healthy donors. The table came from immunoSEQ multiplex PCR; TCRdb's copy has only in-frame clones and leaves some out. Among approximately 160,000 clones listed, 82% were seen once. Material for sequencing was PBMCs. These receptors were collected from a girl aged 5-17 years in good health and CMV-seropositive. Each CDR3 is given with its conserved first and last residue. The order of the fields is D gene, V gene, clone size, J gene, CDR3 DNA, CDR3 protein. The D gene is left open where the match is weak. Where a row states a size, it is once, few, many or the class of an expanded clone; other rows omit it.

d_call: .; v_call: TRBV5-1; clone_size: .; j_call: TRBJ2-2; cdr3_nt: TGCGCCAGCAGCTTGGCCCTAGAAGACACCGGGGAGCTGTTTTTT; cdr3_aa: CASSLALEDTGELFF
d_call: TRBD2; v_call: TRBV5-1; clone_size: .; j_call: TRBJ2-1; cdr3_nt: TGCGCCAGCAGCCCCGGACTAGCGGGATACAATGAGCAGTTCTTC; cdr3_aa: CASSPGLAGYNEQFF
d_call: .; v_call: TRBV6-5; clone_size: .; j_call: TRBJ2-5; cdr3_nt: TGTGCCAGCAGTTACTCCGGGACTGCCGTGGAGACCCAGTACTTC; cdr3_aa: CASSYSGTAVETQYF
d_call: .; v_call: TRBV5-4; clone_size: few; j_call: TRBJ1-2; cdr3_nt: TGTGCCAGCAGCTTGGGAACCCGGGTCGTGTATGGCTACACCTTC; cdr3_aa: CASSLGTRVVYGYTF
d_call: .; v_call: TRBV4-1; clone_size: .; j_call: TRBJ2-7; cdr3_nt: TGCGCCAGCAGCGAGGACCGGGACTCCTACGAGCAGTACTTC; cdr3_aa: CASSEDRDSYEQYF
d_call: .; v_call: TRBV19; clone_size: few; j_call: TRBJ2-3; cdr3_nt: TGTGCCAGTAGTATTGGGTGGGGGCCGACAGATACGCAGTATTTT; cdr3_aa: CASSIGWGPTDTQYF
d_call: .; v_call: TRBV7-9; clone_size: .; j_call: TRBJ2-1; cdr3_nt: TGTGCCAGCAGCTTAACGATAGACTCCTACAATGAGCAGTTCTTC; cdr3_aa: CASSLTIDSYNEQFF
d_call: .; v_call: TRBV5-1; clone_size: .; j_call: TRBJ2-2; cdr3_nt: TGCGCCGGCATGAGAGGAAGGGGCACCGGGGAGCTGTTTTTT; cdr3_aa: CAGMRGRGTGELFF
d_call: TRBD1; v_call: TRBV5-6; clone_size: .; j_call: TRBJ2-7; cdr3_nt: TGTGCCAGGTCGAACAGGGGCACGGATGAGGAGCAGTACTTC; cdr3_aa: CARSNRGTDEEQYF
d_call: .; v_call: TRBV4-3; clone_size: .; j_call: TRBJ2-7; cdr3_nt: TGCGCCAGCAGCCAAGACGACAGTATCTCCTACGAGCAGTACTTC; cdr3_aa: CASSQDDSISYEQYF
d_call: TRBD2; v_call: TRBV5-1; clone_size: .; j_call: TRBJ2-5; cdr3_nt: TGCGCCAGCAGCTTAGGGACTAACCAAGAGACCCAGTACTTC; cdr3_aa: CASSLGTNQETQYF
d_call: TRBD1; v_call: TRBV19; clone_size: .; j_call: TRBJ1-1; cdr3_nt: TGTGCCAGTAGTTCCCGACAGGGGGCGGATAACACTGAAGCTTTCTTT; cdr3_aa: CASSSRQGADNTEAFF
d_call: TRBD1; v_call: TRBV5-1; clone_size: .; j_call: TRBJ2-7; cdr3_nt: TGCGCCAGCAGCCCTGGTGGGACAGGGGGAATTCAGCAGTACTTC; cdr3_aa: CASSPGGTGGIQQYF
d_call: TRBD1; v_call: TRBV5-1; clone_size: .; j_call: TRBJ1-5; cdr3_nt: TGCGCCAGCAGCGCATCAACAGGGGTCAATCAGCCCCAGCATTTT; cdr3_aa: CASSASTGVNQPQHF
d_call: .; v_call: TRBV28; clone_size: once; j_call: TRBJ2-7; cdr3_nt: TGTGCCAGCAGTTTAACGGACAGCTACGAGCAGTACTTC; cdr3_aa: CASSLTDSYEQYF
d_call: .; v_call: TRBV4-1; clone_size: .; j_call: TRBJ1-6; cdr3_nt: TGCGCCAGCAGCCAAGATGACTTTATCAACTCACCCCTCCACTTT; cdr3_aa: CASSQDDFINSPLHF
d_call: TRBD1; v_call: TRBV5-1; clone_size: .; j_call: TRBJ2-5; cdr3_nt: TGCGCCAGCAGCAAAGACCCGGGACAGCAAGAGACCCAGTACTTC; cdr3_aa: CASSKDPGQQETQYF
d_call: .; v_call: TRBV29-1; clone_size: .; j_call: TRBJ2-1; cdr3_nt: TGCAGCGTTGAACTCAACGGGAAGGAGGATGAGCAGTTCTTC; cdr3_aa: CSVELNGKEDEQFF
d_call: TRBD2; v_call: TRBV6-5; clone_size: .; j_call: TRBJ2-7; cdr3_nt: TGTGCCAGCAGTTACGTAGCGGGAGGGAACGAGCAGTACTTC; cdr3_aa: CASSYVAGGNEQYF
d_call: .; v_call: TRBV25-1; clone_size: .; j_call: TRBJ1-5; cdr3_nt: TGTGCCAGCTACAGGAGCAATCAGCCCCAGCATTTT; cdr3_aa: CASYRSNQPQHF
d_call: TRBD2; v_call: TRBV19; clone_size: .; j_call: TRBJ2-1; cdr3_nt: TGTGCCAGTAGTATACTAGCGGGGAATGAGCAGTTCTTC; cdr3_aa: CASSILAGNEQFF
d_call: .; v_call: TRBV5-1; clone_size: .; j_call: TRBJ2-7; cdr3_nt: TGCGCCAGCAGCTGGACAATCTCCTACGAGCAGTACTTC; cdr3_aa: CASSWTISYEQYF
d_call: TRBD2; v_call: TRBV9; clone_size: once; j_call: TRBJ2-6; cdr3_nt: TGTGCCAGCAGCCTAAAGCGGGAGGAAGGGGCCAACGTCCTGACTTTC; cdr3_aa: CASSLKREEGANVLTF
d_call: .; v_call: TRBV5-4; clone_size: .; j_call: TRBJ1-1; cdr3_nt: TGTGCCAGCAGCTTGATTCCCTCTGACACTGAAGCTTTCTTT; cdr3_aa: CASSLIPSDTEAFF
d_call: .; v_call: TRBV5-1; clone_size: .; j_call: TRBJ2-2; cdr3_nt: TGCGCCAGCAGCTTGGGGGGGGACGCCGGGGAGCTGTTTTTT; cdr3_aa: CASSLGGDAGELFF
d_call: TRBD1; v_call: TRBV4-3; clone_size: once; j_call: TRBJ1-4; cdr3_nt: TGCGCCAGCAGCCCTCAGGGGGGAATACTGTTTTTT; cdr3_aa: CASSPQGGILFF
d_call: TRBD2; v_call: TRBV5-6; clone_size: .; j_call: TRBJ2-7; cdr3_nt: TGTGCCAGCAGCTCCCTGGGAGGGGTCGCGTACGAGCAGTACTTC; cdr3_aa: CASSSLGGVAYEQYF
d_call: .; v_call: TRBV14; clone_size: .; j_call: TRBJ1-2; cdr3_nt: TGTGCCAGCAGCCGTTCTACAGGGTATGGCTACACCTTC; cdr3_aa: CASSRSTGYGYTF
d_call: .; v_call: TRBV28; clone_size: .; j_call: TRBJ1-2; cdr3_nt: TGTGCCGTACTCCTGTCGTTAACAGACGACGAGGGCAACTATGGCTACACCTTC; cdr3_aa: CAVLLSLTDDEGNYGYTF
d_call: .; v_call: TRBV30; clone_size: .; j_call: TRBJ2-5; cdr3_nt: TGTGCCTGGAGTGTACGCCGGGGAGAGACCCAGTACTTC; cdr3_aa: CAWSVRRGETQYF
d_call: TRBD2; v_call: TRBV15; clone_size: few; j_call: TRBJ2-1; cdr3_nt: TGTGCCACCAGCAGACTCGTTGTTGAAGCGGGAGCTTACAATGAGCAGTTCTTC; cdr3_aa: CATSRLVVEAGAYNEQFF
d_call: TRBD1; v_call: TRBV28; clone_size: .; j_call: TRBJ1-5; cdr3_nt: TGTGCCAGCAGACCCGGGACAGATAGCAATCAGCCCCAGCATTTT; cdr3_aa: CASRPGTDSNQPQHF
d_call: .; v_call: TRBV25-1; clone_size: many; j_call: TRBJ2-4; cdr3_nt: TGTGCCAGCAGTGACGGTCTTGGCAAAAACATTCAGTACTTC; cdr3_aa: CASSDGLGKNIQYF
d_call: .; v_call: TRBV7-3; clone_size: .; j_call: TRBJ1-2; cdr3_nt: TGTGCCAGCAGCCTCGGACCGCGGGGAGGCTACACCTTC; cdr3_aa: CASSLGPRGGYTF
d_call: .; v_call: TRBV18; clone_size: .; j_call: TRBJ1-5; cdr3_nt: TGTGCCAGCTCACCAGGACAGCAGAATCAGCCCCAGCATTTT; cdr3_aa: CASSPGQQNQPQHF
d_call: TRBD1; v_call: TRBV10-3; clone_size: .; j_call: TRBJ1-3; cdr3_nt: TGTGCCATCCAGGACAGGGGGCCCACCATATATTTT; cdr3_aa: CAIQDRGPTIYF
d_call: TRBD2; v_call: TRBV11-2; clone_size: .; j_call: TRBJ2-7; cdr3_nt: TGTGCCAGCAGTCGAAATAGCGGGAGCTCCTACGAGCAGTACTTC; cdr3_aa: CASSRNSGSSYEQYF
d_call: .; v_call: TRBV10-1; clone_size: once; j_call: TRBJ1-4; cdr3_nt: TGCGCCAGCAGAGCAGGGAATGAAAAACTGTTTTTT; cdr3_aa: CASRAGNEKLFF
d_call: .; v_call: TRBV7-7; clone_size: once; j_call: TRBJ2-3; cdr3_nt: TGTGCTAGCTCCCCGGGTCGGGGCACAGATACGCAGTATTTT; cdr3_aa: CASSPGRGTDTQYF
d_call: .; v_call: TRBV11-3; clone_size: .; j_call: TRBJ2-5; cdr3_nt: TGTGCCAGCAGCTTTAGAATCACAGAGACCCAGTACTTC; cdr3_aa: CASSFRITETQYF
d_call: .; v_call: TRBV7-2; clone_size: .; j_call: TRBJ1-5; cdr3_nt: TGTGCCAGCAGCTTAGGATCAGGGAACAATCAGCCCCAGCATTTT; cdr3_aa: CASSLGSGNNQPQHF
d_call: .; v_call: TRBV29-1; clone_size: .; j_call: TRBJ2-7; cdr3_nt: TGCAGCGTTGAAGATTTCACAGGGACCTACGAGCAGTACTTC; cdr3_aa: CSVEDFTGTYEQYF
d_call: TRBD2; v_call: TRBV5-6; clone_size: .; j_call: TRBJ2-7; cdr3_nt: TGTGCCAGCAGCTTACGACTAGCGGGAGGCCTGGGGAACTACGAGCAGTACTTC; cdr3_aa: CASSLRLAGGLGNYEQYF
d_call: TRBD2; v_call: TRBV5-4; clone_size: .; j_call: TRBJ2-1; cdr3_nt: TGTGCCAGCAGCCCTAGGGACTACTACAATGAGCAGTTCTTC; cdr3_aa: CASSPRDYYNEQFF
d_call: TRBD1; v_call: TRBV2; clone_size: .; j_call: TRBJ1-2; cdr3_nt: TGTGCCAGCAGGGGACAGGGTTTTTATGGCTACACCTTC; cdr3_aa: CASRGQGFYGYTF
d_call: .; v_call: TRBV10-1; clone_size: .; j_call: TRBJ2-1; cdr3_nt: TGCGCCAGCAGCGGGAGTCTTGGGGATGAGCAGTTCTTC; cdr3_aa: CASSGSLGDEQFF
d_call: TRBD2; v_call: TRBV30; clone_size: .; j_call: TRBJ2-7; cdr3_nt: TGTGCCTGGAGTGCTACCCTCCTAGCGGGGGGGCCGCTCGAGCAGTACTTC; cdr3_aa: CAWSATLLAGGPLEQYF
d_call: TRBD2; v_call: TRBV28; clone_size: .; j_call: TRBJ2-1; cdr3_nt: TGTGCCAGCAGTTTCGACCGGAAAGCGGGATACTCCTACAATGAGCAGTTCTTC; cdr3_aa: CASSFDRKAGYSYNEQFF
d_call: TRBD1; v_call: TRBV28; clone_size: .; j_call: TRBJ1-4; cdr3_nt: TGTGCCAGCAGTAGCCGGACAGGGGATGGCGAAAAACTGTTTTTT; cdr3_aa: CASSSRTGDGEKLFF
d_call: .; v_call: TRBV6-5; clone_size: .; j_call: TRBJ2-5; cdr3_nt: TGTGCCAGCACGCCAGGGGTAGAGACCCAGTACTTC; cdr3_aa: CASTPGVETQYF
d_call: .; v_call: TRBV19; clone_size: few; j_call: TRBJ1-4; cdr3_nt: TGTGCCAGTAGTATGAGGAGCGCGCAACTGTTTTTT; cdr3_aa: CASSMRSAQLFF
d_call: TRBD1; v_call: TRBV5-1; clone_size: .; j_call: TRBJ2-2; cdr3_nt: TGCGCCAGCAGACCTGGGACAGAGAACACCGGGGAGCTGTTTTTT; cdr3_aa: CASRPGTENTGELFF
d_call: .; v_call: TRBV15; clone_size: once; j_call: TRBJ1-1; cdr3_nt: TGTGCCACCAGCAGAGCCCGGACCGGGGATGCTTTCTTT; cdr3_aa: CATSRARTGDAFF
d_call: .; v_call: TRBV9; clone_size: .; j_call: TRBJ2-6; cdr3_nt: TGTGCCAGCAGCGTAGCAGGGCCAGGGGCCAACGTCCTGACTTTC; cdr3_aa: CASSVAGPGANVLTF
d_call: TRBD1; v_call: TRBV10-1; clone_size: .; j_call: TRBJ1-5; cdr3_nt: TGCGCCAACACGACAGGGGATAGCAATCAGCCCCAGCATTTT; cdr3_aa: CANTTGDSNQPQHF
d_call: .; v_call: TRBV27; clone_size: .; j_call: TRBJ1-5; cdr3_nt: TGTGCCAGCACCACAATGGGGGGGGGCCAGCCCCAGCATTTT; cdr3_aa: CASTTMGGGQPQHF
d_call: TRBD1; v_call: TRBV4-1; clone_size: .; j_call: TRBJ1-3; cdr3_nt: TGCGCCAGCAGCCAAGTAATCAGGGGGCGTGGAAACACCATATATTTT; cdr3_aa: CASSQVIRGRGNTIYF
d_call: .; v_call: TRBV5-1; clone_size: .; j_call: TRBJ1-1; cdr3_nt: TGCGCCAGCAGCTTTGGGCAAAACACTGAAGCTTTCTTT; cdr3_aa: CASSFGQNTEAFF
d_call: .; v_call: TRBV11-1; clone_size: .; j_call: TRBJ1-3; cdr3_nt: TGTGCCAGCAGCTTAAGACGGAGCTCTGGAAACACCATATATTTT; cdr3_aa: CASSLRRSSGNTIYF
d_call: .; v_call: TRBV7-8; clone_size: once; j_call: TRBJ1-4; cdr3_nt: TGTGCCAGCAGCTTACGCACATCAACTAATGAAAAACTGTTTTTT; cdr3_aa: CASSLRTSTNEKLFF